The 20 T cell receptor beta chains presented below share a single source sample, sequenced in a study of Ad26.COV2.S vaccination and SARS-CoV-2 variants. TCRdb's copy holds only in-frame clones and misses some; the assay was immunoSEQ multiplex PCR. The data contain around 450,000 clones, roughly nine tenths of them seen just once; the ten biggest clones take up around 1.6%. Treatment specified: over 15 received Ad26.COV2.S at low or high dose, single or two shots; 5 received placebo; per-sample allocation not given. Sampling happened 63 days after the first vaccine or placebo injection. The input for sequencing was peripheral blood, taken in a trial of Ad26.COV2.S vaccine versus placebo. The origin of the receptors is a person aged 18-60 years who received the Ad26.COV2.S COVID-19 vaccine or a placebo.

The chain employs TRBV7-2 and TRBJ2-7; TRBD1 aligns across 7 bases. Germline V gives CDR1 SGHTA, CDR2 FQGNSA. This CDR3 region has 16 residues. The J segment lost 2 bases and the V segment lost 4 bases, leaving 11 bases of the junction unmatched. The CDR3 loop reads CASSSNPGTVAYEQYF. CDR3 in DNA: TGTGCCAGCAGCTCGAACCCCGGGACAGTTGCCTACGAGCAGTACTTC.

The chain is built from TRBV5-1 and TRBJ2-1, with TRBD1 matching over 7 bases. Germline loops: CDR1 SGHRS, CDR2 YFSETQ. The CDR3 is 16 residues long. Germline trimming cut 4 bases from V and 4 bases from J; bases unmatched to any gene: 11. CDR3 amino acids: CASSPTGTAYYNEQFF. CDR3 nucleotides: TGCGCCAGCAGCCCGACCGGGACAGCGTATTACAATGAGCAGTTCTTC.

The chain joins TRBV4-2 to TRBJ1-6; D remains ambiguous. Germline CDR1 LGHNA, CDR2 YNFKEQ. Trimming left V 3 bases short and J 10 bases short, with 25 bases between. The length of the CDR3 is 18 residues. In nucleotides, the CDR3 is TGTGCCAGCAGCCACGGTTTATCGGGGAACGTTAAGGGATCACCCCTCCACTTT. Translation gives CASSHGLSGNVKGSPLHF.

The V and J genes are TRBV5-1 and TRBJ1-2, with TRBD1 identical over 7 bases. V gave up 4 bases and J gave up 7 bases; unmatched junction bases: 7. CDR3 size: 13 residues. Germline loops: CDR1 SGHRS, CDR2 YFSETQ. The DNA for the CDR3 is TGCGCCAGCAGCATCGGAGGGGGCAGTGGCTACACCTTC. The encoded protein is CASSIGGGSGYTF.

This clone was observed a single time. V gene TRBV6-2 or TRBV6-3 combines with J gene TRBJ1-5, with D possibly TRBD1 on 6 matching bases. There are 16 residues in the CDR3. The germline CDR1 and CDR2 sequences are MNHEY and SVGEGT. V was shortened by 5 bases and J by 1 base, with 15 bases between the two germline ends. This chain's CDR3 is CASSPRRGASNQPQHF. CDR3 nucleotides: TGTGCCAGCAGTCCACGGCGGGGGGCAAGCAATCAGCCCCAGCATTTT.

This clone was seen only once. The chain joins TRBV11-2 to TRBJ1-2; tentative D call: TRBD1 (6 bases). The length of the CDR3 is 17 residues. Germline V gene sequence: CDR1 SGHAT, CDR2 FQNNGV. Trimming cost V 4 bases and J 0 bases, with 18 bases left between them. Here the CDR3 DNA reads TGTGCCAGCAGCTCGCCGAAACACGGGACATCTAACTATGGCTACACCTTC. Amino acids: CASSSPKHGTSNYGYTF. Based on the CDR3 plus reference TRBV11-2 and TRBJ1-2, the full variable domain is EAGVAQSPRYKIIEKRQSVAFWCNPISGHATLYWYQQILGQGPKLLIQFQNNGVVDDSQLPKDRFSAERLKGVDSTLKIQPAKLEDSAVYLCASSSPKHGTSNYGYTFGSGTRLTVV.

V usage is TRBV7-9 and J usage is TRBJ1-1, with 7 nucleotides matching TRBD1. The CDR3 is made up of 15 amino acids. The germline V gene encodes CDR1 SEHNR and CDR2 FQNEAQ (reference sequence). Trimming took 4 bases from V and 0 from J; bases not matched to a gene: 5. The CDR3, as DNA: TGTGCCAGCAGCTCGGGACAGTCAATGAACACTGAAGCTTTCTTT. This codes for CASSSGQSMNTEAFF.

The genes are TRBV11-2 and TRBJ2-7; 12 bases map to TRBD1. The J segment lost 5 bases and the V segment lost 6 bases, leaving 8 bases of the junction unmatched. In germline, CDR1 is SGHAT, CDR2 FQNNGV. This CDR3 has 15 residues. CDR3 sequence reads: CASSSKGTGGHEQYF. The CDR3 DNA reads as TGTGCCAGCAGTTCCAAGGGGACAGGGGGCCACGAGCAGTACTTC. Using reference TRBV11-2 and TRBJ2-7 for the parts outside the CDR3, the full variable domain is EAGVAQSPRYKIIEKRQSVAFWCNPISGHATLYWYQQILGQGPKLLIQFQNNGVVDDSQLPKDRFSAERLKGVDSTLKIQPAKLEDSAVYLCASSSKGTGGHEQYFGPGTRLTVT.

The CDR3 loop reads CASSIGGGYQPQHF. Written as DNA, the CDR3 is TGTGCCAGTAGTATAGGGGGGGGATATCAGCCCCAGCATTTT. V is TRBV19 and J is TRBJ1-5; weak D call: TRBD1 (5 bases). Trimming removed 1 base at V and 5 bases at J, with 9 bases between. CDR1 is LNHDA and CDR2 is SQIVND in the germline V gene (reference sequence). The CDR3 is 14 residues long.

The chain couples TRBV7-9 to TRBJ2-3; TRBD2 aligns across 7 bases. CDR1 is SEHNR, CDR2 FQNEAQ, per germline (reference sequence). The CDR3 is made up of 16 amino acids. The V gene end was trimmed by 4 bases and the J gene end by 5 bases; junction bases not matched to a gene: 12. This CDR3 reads CASSSARAGAGDTQYF. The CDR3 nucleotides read TGTGCCAGCAGCTCGGCTCGGGCGGGAGCTGGAGATACGCAGTATTTT.

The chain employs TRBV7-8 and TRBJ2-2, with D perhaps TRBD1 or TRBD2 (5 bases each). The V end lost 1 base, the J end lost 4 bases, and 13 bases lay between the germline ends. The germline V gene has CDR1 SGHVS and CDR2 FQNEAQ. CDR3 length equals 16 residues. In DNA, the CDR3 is TGTGCCAGCAGCTTAGGGATCCCAGGGAGCACCGGGGAGCTGTTTTTT. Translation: CASSLGIPGSTGELFF.

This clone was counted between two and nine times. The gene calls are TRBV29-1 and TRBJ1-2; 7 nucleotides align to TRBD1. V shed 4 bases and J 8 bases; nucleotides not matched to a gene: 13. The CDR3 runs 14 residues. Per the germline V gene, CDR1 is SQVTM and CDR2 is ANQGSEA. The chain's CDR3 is CSVGIGGTGAGYTF. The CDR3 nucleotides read TGCAGCGTTGGAATCGGAGGCACAGGGGCCGGCTACACCTTC. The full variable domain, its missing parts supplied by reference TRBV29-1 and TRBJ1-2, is SAVISQKPSRDICQRGTSLTIQCQVDSQVTMMFWYRQQPGQSLTLIATANQGSEATYESGFVIDKFPISRPNLTFSTLTVSNMSPEDSSIYLCSVGIGGTGAGYTFGSGTRLTVV.

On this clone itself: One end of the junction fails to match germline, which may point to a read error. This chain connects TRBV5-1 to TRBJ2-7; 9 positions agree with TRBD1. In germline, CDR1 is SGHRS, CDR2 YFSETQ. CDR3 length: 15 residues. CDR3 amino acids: CASSLLTGGSSEQYF. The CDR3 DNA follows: TGCGCCAGCAGCCTCCTGACAGGGGGATCCTCCGAGCAGTACTTC.

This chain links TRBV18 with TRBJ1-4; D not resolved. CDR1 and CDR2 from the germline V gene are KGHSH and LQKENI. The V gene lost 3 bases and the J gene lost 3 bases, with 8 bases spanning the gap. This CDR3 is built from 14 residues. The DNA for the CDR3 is TGTGCCAGCTCACCTGGGGTTTCTAATGAAAAACTGTTTTTT. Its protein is CASSPGVSNEKLFF.

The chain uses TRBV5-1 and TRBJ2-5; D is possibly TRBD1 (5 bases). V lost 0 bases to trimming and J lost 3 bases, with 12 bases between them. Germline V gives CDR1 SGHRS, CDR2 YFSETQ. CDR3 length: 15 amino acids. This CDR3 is CASSLAQAGKETQYF. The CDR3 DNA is TGCGCCAGCAGCTTGGCCCAGGCAGGGAAAGAGACCCAGTACTTC.

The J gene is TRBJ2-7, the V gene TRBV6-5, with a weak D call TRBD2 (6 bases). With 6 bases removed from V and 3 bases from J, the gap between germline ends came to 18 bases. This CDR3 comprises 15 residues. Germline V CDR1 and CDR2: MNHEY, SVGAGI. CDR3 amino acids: CASRVGGSKDYEQYF. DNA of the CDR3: TGTGCCAGCAGGGTCGGAGGGTCTAAGGACTACGAGCAGTACTTC.

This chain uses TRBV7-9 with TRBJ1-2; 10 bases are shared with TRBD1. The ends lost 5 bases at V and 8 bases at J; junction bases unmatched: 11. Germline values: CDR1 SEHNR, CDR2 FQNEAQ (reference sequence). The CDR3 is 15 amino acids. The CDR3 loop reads CASSADRGALWGYTF. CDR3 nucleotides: TGTGCCAGCAGCGCGGACAGGGGGGCCCTATGGGGCTACACCTTC.

The CDR3 nucleotides are TGTGCCAGCAGCCCGGGCGCTAGCGGGAGTTGGAGCGAGCAGTACTTC. As protein: CASSPGASGSWSEQYF. V gene TRBV7-8 combines with J gene TRBJ2-7, with 10 bases identical to TRBD2. The CDR3 runs 16 residues. V shed 5 bases and J 6 bases; nucleotides not matched to a gene: 13. Germline V gene sequence: CDR1 SGHVS, CDR2 FQNEAQ.

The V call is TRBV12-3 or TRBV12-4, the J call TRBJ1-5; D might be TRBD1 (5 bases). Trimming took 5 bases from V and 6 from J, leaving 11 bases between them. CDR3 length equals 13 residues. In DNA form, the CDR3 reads TGTGCCAGCAGTAGAGGGGTTTTTCAGCCCCAGCATTTT. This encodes CASSRGVFQPQHF.

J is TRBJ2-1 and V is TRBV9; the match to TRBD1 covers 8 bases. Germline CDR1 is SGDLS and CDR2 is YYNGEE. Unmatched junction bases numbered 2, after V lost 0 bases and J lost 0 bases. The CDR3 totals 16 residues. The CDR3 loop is CASSVDGQGSYNEQFF. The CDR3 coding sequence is TGTGCCAGCAGCGTAGACGGACAGGGCTCCTACAATGAGCAGTTCTTC.